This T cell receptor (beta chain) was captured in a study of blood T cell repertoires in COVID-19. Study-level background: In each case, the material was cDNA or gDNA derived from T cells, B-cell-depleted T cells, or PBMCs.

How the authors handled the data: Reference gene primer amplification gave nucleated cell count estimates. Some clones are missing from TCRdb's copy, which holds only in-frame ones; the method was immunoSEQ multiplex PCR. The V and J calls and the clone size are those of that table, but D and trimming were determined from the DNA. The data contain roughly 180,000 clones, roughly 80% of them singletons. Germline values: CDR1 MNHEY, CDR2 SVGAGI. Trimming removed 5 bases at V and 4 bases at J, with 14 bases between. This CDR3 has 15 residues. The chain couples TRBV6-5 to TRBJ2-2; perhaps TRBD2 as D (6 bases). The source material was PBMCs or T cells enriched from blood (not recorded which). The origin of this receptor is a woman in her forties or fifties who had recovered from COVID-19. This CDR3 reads CASSPWTGGTGELFF. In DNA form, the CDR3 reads TGTGCCAGCAGTCCTTGGACCGGGGGCACCGGGGAGCTGTTTTTT.